The clone carrying this T cell receptor beta chain was seen many times. Its target is unknown. The size of this beta chain means little, since it is a stray read in a library made for alpha chains. TCR cDNA molecules were tagged individually, and each one carried a unique molecular identifier. One entry per CDR3 protein, called by TCRdb with MiXCR from the 5' RACE reads. The table lists approximately 15,000 distinct CDR3 sequences, about 6.3% of them singletons. This sample was taken from a study of spatial heterogeneity in lung cancer. General study results and limits: Estimation of coverage gave values of approximately 7% for alpha and over 11% for beta chains in tumor T cells. In tumors, expanded intratumoral alpha and beta TCR counts tracked mutation counts.

With 5 bases clipped from V and 5 bases from J, the junction kept 17 bases outside the gene matches. The germline V gene has CDR1 SGHTA and CDR2 FQGNSA. The CDR3 sequence is 18 residues long. Time point: sample taken at primary tumor resection. Whole RNA, which was extracted from tumor, nontumor lung tissue or frozen PBMC, was sequenced without any cell sorting. This receptor was taken from a male donor with early-stage non-small cell lung cancer. The chain links TRBV7-2 to TRBJ2-3, with 9 bases fitting TRBD2. This material consisted of lung tumor tissue, taken at surgery. The CDR3 protein is CASSTQPPRLAARDTQYF. For the CDR3, the DNA is TGTGCCAGCAGCACCCAACCTCCGCGACTAGCGGCCCGAGATACGCAGTATTTT.